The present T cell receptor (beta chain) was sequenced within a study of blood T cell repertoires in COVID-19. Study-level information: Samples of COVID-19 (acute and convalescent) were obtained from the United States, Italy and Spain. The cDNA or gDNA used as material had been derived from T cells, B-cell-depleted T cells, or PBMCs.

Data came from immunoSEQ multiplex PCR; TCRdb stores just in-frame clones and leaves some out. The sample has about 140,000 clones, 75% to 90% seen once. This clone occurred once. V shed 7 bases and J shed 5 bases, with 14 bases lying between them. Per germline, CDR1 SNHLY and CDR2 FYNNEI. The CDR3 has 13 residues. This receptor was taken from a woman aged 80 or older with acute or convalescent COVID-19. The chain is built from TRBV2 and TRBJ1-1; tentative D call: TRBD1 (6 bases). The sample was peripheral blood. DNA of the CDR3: TGTGCCAGCATGGAACAGGGTGGTACTGAAGCTTTCTTT. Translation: CASMEQGGTEAFF.